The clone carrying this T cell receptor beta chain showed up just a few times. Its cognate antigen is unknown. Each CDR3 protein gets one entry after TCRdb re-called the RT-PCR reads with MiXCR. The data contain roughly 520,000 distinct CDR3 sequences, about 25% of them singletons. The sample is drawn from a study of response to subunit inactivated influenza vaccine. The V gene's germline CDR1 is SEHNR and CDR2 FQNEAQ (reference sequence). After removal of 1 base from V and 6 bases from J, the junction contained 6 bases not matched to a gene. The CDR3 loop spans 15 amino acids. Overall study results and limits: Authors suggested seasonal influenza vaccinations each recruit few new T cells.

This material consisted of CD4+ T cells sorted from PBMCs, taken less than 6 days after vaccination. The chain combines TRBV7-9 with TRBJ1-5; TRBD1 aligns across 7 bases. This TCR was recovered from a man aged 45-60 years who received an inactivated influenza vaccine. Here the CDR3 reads CASSLGQGSSQPQHF. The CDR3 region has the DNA TGTGCCAGCAGCTTAGGACAGGGTAGTAGTCAGCCCCAGCATTTT.